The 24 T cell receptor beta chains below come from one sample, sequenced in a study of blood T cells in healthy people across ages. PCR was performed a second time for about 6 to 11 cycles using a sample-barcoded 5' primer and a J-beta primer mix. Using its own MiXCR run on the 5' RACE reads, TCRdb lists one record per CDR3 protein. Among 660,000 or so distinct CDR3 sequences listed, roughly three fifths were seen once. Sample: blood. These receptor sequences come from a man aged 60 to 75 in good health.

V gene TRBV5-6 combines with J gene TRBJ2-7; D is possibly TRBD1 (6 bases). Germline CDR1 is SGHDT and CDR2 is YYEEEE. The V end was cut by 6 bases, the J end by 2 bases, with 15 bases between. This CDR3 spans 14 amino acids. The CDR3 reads CASIQLTGPYEQYF. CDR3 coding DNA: TGTGCCAGCATACAATTAACAGGGCCCTACGAGCAGTACTTC.

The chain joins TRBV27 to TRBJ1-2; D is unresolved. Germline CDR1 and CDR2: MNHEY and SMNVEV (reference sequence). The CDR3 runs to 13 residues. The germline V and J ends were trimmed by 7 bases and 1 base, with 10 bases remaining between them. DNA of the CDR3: TGTGCCAGCAATCCCGACGGTAACTATGGCTACACCTTC. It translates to CASNPDGNYGYTF.

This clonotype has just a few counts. CDR3 amino acids: CSARHWAGGRSYEQYF. The CDR3 DNA reads as TGCAGTGCTAGACACTGGGCGGGGGGCCGCTCCTACGAGCAGTACTTC. J is TRBJ2-7 and V is TRBV20-1, with 8 bases that match TRBD2. This CDR3 is 16 amino acids long. Germline V gene data show CDR1 as DFQATT and CDR2 as SNEGSKA (reference sequence). V shed 2 bases and J 0 bases; nucleotides not matched to a gene: 9.

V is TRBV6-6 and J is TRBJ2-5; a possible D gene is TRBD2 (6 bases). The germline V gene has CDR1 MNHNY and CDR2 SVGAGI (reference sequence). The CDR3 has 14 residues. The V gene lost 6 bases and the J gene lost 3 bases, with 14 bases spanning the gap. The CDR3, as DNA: TGTGCCAGCAGCGACACCCCGGGGGAAGAGACCCAGTACTTC. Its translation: CASSDTPGEETQYF.

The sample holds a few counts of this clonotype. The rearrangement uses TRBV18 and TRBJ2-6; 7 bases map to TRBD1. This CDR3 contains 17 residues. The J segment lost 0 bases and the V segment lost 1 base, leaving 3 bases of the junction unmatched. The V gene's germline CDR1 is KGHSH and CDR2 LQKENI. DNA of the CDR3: TGTGCCAGCTCACCACGACAGGGTAGCTCTGGGGCCAACGTCCTGACTTTC. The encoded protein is CASSPRQGSSGANVLTF.

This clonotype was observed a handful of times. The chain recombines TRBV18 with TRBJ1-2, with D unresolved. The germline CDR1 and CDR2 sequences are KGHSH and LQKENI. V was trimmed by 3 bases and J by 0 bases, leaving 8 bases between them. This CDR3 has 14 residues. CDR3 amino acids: CASSPPSSNYGYTF. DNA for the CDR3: TGTGCCAGCTCACCTCCGTCGTCTAACTATGGCTACACCTTC.

The CDR3 DNA follows: TGTGCCAGCAGTGATGCTAGCGGGGGGTACAATGAGCAGTTCTTC. Protein: CASSDASGGYNEQFF. The rearrangement uses TRBV12-3 or TRBV12-4 and TRBJ2-1; 11 positions agree with TRBD2. V gave up 5 bases and J gave up 4 bases; unmatched junction bases: 4. The CDR3 length is 15 residues.

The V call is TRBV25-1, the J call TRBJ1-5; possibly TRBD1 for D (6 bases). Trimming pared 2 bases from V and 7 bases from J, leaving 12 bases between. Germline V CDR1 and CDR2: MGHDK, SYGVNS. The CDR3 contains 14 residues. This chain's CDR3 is CASSEVGGTQPQHF. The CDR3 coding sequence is TGTGCCAGCAGTGAAGTAGGGGGTACGCAGCCCCAGCATTTT.

The CDR3 sequence is CASSVEQATQYF. The CDR3 nucleotides are TGTGCCAGCAGCGTAGAACAGGCGACGCAGTATTTT. The chain links TRBV9 to TRBJ2-3, with D perhaps TRBD1 (5 bases). CDR3 length equals 12 residues. Trimming cost V 0 bases and J 9 bases, with 8 bases left between them. Germline V lookup: CDR1 SGDLS, CDR2 YYNGEE.

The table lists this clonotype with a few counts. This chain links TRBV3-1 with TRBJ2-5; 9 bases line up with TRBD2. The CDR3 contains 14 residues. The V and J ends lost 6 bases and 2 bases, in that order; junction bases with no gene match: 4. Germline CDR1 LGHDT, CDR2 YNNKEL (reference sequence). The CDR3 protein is CASSTAGGQETQYF. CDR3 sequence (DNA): TGTGCCAGCAGTACAGCGGGGGGACAAGAGACCCAGTACTTC.

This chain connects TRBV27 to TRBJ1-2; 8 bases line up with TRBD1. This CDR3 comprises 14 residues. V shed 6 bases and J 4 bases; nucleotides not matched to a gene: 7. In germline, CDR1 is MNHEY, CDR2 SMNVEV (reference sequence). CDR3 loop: CASSTDREGYGYTF. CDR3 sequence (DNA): TGTGCCAGCAGCACGGACAGGGAGGGCTATGGCTACACCTTC.

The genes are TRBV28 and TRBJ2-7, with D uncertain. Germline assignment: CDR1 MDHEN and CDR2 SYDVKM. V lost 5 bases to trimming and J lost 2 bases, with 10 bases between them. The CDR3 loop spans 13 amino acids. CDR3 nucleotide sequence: TGTGCCAGCAGTCCCTCCTGGGCCTACGAGCAGTACTTC. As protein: CASSPSWAYEQYF.

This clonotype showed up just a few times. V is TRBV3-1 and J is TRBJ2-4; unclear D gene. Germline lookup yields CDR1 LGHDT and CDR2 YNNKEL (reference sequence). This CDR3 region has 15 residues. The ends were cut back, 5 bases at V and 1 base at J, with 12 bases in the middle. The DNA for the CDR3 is TGTGCCAGCAGCAACCTTCTCGGGGCCAAAAACATTCAGTACTTC. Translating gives CASSNLLGAKNIQYF. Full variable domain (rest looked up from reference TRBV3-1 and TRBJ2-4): DTAVSQTPKYLVTQMGNDKSIKCEQNLGHDTMYWYKQDSKKFLKIMFSYNNKELIINETVPNRFSPKSPDKAHLNLHINSLELGDSAVYFCASSNLLGAKNIQYFGAGTRLSVL.

CDR3 bases: TGCGCCAGCAGCCAAGAAAGGTACAATGAGCAGTACTTC. Residues: CASSQERYNEQYF. The chain uses TRBV4-1 and TRBJ2-7; D gene unclear. Germline CDR1 and CDR2: MGHRA and YSYEKL. V shed 0 bases and J shed 7 bases, with 10 bases lying between them. This CDR3 comprises 13 residues.

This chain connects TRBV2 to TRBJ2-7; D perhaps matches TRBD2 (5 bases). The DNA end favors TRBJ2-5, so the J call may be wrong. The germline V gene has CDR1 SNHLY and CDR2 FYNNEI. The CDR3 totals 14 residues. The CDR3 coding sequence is TGTGCCAGCAGCCCGGGGTTCTCGGGGGAGACCCAGTACTTC. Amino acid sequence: CASSPGFSGETQYF.

In DNA, the CDR3 is TGCGCCAGCAGTGAGGGTAGCGGATTAAACTCCTACGAGCAGTACTTC. It specifies CASSEGSGLNSYEQYF. The V call is TRBV10-2, the J call TRBJ2-7; D is possibly TRBD2 (6 bases). The germline CDR1 and CDR2 sequences are WSHSY and SAAADI. The CDR3 consists of 16 residues. The V end was cut by 2 bases, the J end by 0 bases, with 14 bases between.

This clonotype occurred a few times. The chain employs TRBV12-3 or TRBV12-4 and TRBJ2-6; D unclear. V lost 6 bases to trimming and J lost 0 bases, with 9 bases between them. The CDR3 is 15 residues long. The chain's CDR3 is CASSPRISGANVLTF. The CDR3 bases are TGTGCCAGCAGCCCTAGAATCTCTGGGGCCAACGTCCTGACTTTC.

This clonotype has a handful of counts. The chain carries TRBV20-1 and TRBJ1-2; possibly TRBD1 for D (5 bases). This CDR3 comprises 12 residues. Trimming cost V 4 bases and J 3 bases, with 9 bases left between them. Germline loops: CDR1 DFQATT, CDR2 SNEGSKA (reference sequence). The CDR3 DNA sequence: TGCAGTGCTACCCTAGGGGACTATGGCTACACCTTC. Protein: CSATLGDYGYTF.

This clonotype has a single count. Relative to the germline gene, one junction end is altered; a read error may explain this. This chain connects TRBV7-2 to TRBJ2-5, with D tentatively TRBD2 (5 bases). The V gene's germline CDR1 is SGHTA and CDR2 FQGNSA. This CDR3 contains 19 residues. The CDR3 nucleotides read TGTGCCAACAGCTTAGTTAGCGCCATTTTATTCCCGTACCAAGAGACCCAGTACTTC. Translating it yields CANSLVSAILFPYQETQYF.

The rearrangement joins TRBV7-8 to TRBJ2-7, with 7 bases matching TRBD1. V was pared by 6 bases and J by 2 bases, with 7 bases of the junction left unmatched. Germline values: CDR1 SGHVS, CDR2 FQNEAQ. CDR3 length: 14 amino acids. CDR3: CASRPRTGAYEQYF. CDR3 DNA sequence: TGTGCCAGCAGACCCAGGACAGGCGCCTACGAGCAGTACTTC.

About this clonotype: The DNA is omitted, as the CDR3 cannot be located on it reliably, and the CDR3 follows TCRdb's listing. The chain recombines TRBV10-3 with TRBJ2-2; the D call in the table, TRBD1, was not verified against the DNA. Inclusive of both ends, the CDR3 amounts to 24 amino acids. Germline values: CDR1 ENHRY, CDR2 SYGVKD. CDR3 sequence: CAISLGRGTYGYTFGSGTTGELFF.

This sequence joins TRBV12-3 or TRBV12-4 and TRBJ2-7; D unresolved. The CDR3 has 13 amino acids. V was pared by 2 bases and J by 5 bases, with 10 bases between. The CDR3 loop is CASSLFGPNEQYF. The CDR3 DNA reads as TGTGCCAGCAGTTTATTCGGTCCCAACGAGCAGTACTTC.

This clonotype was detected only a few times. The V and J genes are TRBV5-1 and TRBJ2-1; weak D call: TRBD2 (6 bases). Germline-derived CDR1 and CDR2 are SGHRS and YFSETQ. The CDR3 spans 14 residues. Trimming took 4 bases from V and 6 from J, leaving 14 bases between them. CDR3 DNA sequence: TGCGCCAGCAGCCCCATCGGGACTCCCAATGAGCAGTTCTTC. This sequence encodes CASSPIGTPNEQFF.

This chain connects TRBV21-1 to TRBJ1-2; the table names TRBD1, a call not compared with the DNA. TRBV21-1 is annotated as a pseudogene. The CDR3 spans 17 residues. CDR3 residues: CASSLPGDRGLHYGYTF. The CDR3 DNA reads TGTGCCAGCAGCCTTCCTGGGGACAGGGGGCTTCACTATGGCTACACCTTC.